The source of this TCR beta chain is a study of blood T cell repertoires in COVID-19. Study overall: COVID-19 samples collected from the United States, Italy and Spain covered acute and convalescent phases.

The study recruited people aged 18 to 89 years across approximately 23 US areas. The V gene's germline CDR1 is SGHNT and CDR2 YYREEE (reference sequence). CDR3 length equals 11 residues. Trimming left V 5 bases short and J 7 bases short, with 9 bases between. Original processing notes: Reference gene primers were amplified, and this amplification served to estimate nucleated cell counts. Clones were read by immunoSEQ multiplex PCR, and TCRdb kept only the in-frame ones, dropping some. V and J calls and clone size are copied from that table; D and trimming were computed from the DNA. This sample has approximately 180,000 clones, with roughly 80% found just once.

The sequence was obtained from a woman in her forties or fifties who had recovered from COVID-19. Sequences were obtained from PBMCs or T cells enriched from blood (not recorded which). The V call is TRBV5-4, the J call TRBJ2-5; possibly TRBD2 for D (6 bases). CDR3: CASSSGGTQYF. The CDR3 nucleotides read TGTGCCAGCAGTTCCGGGGGGACCCAGTACTTC.